This T cell receptor beta chain was retrieved from a study of identical twins (dated by TCRdb to 2016 to 2018). Describing the broader study: TCR alpha and beta repertoires from monozygotic twins, unrelated adults of various ages and cord blood were deep-sequenced to test whether fetal clonotypes persist. Replicate twin experiments were performed at different times using different library preparation protocols to rule out contamination.

Library preparation used 5' RACE. Sequencing used an Illumina HiSeq 2000. Template switching introduced a universal primer binding site; the final cDNA contained a unique molecular identifier, enabling accurate counting of TCR cDNA molecules. Specific primers in the conserved constant-segment region were used to synthesize first-strand cDNA for TCR alpha and beta chains. To control for contamination, every cDNA library carried two barcodes: a SMART-Mk sample barcode plus Illumina barcodes. TruSeq adapter sequences along with Illumina sample barcodes were introduced in two successive PCR steps. The TCR alpha and beta cDNA libraries were sequenced on the Illumina HiSeq platform using custom primers. As for how the authors treated the data: Raw reads were processed with MiGEC to extract unique molecular identifiers, and MiXCR was used to determine CDR3 positions. Recombination models were inferred per individual with the repgenHMM and IGoR tools using an EM algorithm. The tcR package in R was used for shared clonotype analysis, with sharing normalized by the product of cloneset sizes. Out-of-frame nonproductive sequences were analyzed to study raw recombination free of thymic and clonal selection effects. The public sequencing data were trimmed at Q25 with fastp and processed into clonotypes with MiXCR by TCRdb, which kept only in-frame beta chains. Rows with one shared CDR3 protein collapse into an entry with the most common genes and DNA. Here the V and J calls rest on TCRdb's processing, not on the authors' analysis. The sample has some 1,700,000 distinct CDR3 sequences on record, about 30% of them singletons. The ten biggest clones cover over 0.25% of the sample.

On the study overall, not on this receptor specifically: Because the same donors could not be followed over many years, the conclusions relied on cross-sectional statistical analysis. Compared with coincidental sharing between unrelated individuals, an excess of low generation-probability sequences was observed among out-of-frame TCR alpha sequences shared between twins. Zero-insertion analyses could be partly confounded by invariant T cells such as MAIT and iNKT, though diverse VJ usage argued against such confounding for most clonotypes. The excess sharing between twins in beta out-of-frame sequences was weaker because fewer shared sequences reduced the signal-to-noise ratio. In monozygotic twins, recombination models systematically underestimated out-of-frame TCR alpha sharing, but the models matched the sharing seen between unrelated individuals. Abundant cord blood beta clonotypes carried fewer insertions; young adult naive repertoires showed a weaker similar trend, while memory repertoires showed none.

V drops 4 bases and J drops 2 bases, leaving 11 bases in between. The germline V gene (reference sequence) gives CDR1 as MNHNY and CDR2 as SVGAGI. Measured from the cysteine to the phenylalanine, the CDR3 is 14 residues long. CDR3 DNA is the only sequence kept; it has 42 bases, read in frame from the first base. Every donor was a healthy Caucasian. A remark on this clonotype: This receptor's antigen is unknown. Base qualities are missing; no much larger clone stands one base away.

The chain links TRBV6-6 with TRBJ1-2, and TRBD1 may be the D gene, going by 5 matching bases. The clonotype originates from a newborn girl in good health. Sequenced input: cord blood. CDR3 reads: CASSFFRDNYGYTF. The nucleotide sequence is given as TGTGCCAGCAGTTTTTTCCGGGACAACTATGGCTACACCTTC.